The following is a T cell receptor (beta chain) sequence with its context. V shed 3 bases and J shed 0 bases, with 8 bases lying between them. Germline loops: CDR1 MNHNY, CDR2 SVGAGI (reference sequence). The CDR3 totals 14 residues. The entry originates in a study of OX40 agonist ivuxolimab in advanced cancers. Study-level information: The eligibility criteria allowed prior anti-PD-1, anti-PD-L1 or anti-CTLA-4 therapy, and about 40% had some.

The repertoire was sequenced with immunoSEQ multiplex PCR; TCRdb's copy has only in-frame clones and lacks some. The sample yields around 76,000 clones, around 90% seen once. The gene calls are TRBV6-6 and TRBJ1-1; D uncertain. Sample: CD4+ or CD8+ T cells sorted from blood, taken in a trial of the OX40 agonist ivuxolimab. The sequence was obtained from an adult with an advanced solid tumor such as melanoma, head and neck, liver or kidney cancer. The CDR3 nucleotides are TGTGCCAGCAGTTATGGACCCATGAACACTGAAGCTTTCTTT. It is translated as CASSYGPMNTEAFF.